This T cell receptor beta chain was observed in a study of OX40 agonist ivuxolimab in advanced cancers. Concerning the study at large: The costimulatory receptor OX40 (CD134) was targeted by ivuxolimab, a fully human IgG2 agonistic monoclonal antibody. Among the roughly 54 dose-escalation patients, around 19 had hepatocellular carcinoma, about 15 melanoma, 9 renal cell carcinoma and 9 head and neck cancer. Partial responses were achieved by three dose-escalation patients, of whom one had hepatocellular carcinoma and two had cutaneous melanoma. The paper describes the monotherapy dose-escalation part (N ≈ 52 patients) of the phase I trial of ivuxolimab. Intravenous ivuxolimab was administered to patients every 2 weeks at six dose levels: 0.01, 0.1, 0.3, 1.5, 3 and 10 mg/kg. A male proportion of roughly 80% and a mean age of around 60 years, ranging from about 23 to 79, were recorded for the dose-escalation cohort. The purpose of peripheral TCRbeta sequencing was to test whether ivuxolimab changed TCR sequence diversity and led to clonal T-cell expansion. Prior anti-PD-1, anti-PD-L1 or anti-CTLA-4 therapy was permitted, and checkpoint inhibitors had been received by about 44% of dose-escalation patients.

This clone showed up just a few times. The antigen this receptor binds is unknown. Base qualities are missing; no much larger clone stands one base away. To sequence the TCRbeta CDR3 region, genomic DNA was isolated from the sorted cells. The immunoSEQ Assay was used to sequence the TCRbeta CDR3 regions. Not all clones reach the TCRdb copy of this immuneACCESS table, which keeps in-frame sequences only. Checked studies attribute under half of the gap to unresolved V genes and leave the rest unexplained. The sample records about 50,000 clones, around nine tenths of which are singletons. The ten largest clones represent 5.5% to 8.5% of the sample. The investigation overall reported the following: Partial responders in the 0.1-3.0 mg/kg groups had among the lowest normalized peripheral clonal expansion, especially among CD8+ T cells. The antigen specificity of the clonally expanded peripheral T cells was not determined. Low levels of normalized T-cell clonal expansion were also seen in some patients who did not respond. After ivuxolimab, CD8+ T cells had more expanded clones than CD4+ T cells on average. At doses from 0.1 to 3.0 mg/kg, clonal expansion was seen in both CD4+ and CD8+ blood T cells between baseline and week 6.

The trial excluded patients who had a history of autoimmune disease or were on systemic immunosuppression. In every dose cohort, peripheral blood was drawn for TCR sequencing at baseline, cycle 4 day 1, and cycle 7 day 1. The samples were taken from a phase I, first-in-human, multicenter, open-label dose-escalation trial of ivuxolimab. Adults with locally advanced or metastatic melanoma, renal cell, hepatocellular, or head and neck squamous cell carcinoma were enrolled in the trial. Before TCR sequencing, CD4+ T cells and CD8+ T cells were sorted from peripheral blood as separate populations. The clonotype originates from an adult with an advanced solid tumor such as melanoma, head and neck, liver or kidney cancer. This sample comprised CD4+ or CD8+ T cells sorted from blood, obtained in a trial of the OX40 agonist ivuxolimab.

The CDR3 protein: CASSLSAGTTEAFF. The base sequence is TGTGCCAGCAGTTTATCGGCAGGGACCACTGAAGCTTTCTTT. Rearrangement joined TRBV27 to TRBJ1-1; a weak D assignment points to TRBD1 (5 bases agree). Reading from cysteine to phenylalanine, the CDR3 counts 14 amino acids. The kept DNA is CDR3 alone, 42 bases in frame from the first base. The V end loses 0 bases and the J end loses 4 bases, and a stretch of 9 bases separates them. As encoded in the germline V gene (reference sequence), CDR1 is MNHEY while CDR2 is SMNVEV.